This T cell receptor beta chain stems from a study of blood T cells in healthy people across ages (dated by TCRdb to the mid-2010s). About the full investigation: Template switching captured roughly one uniquely barcoded TCR beta cDNA molecule per two T cells in model experiments. The donors were divided into four age groups: young (average about 16 years), middle-aged (under 40), aged (approximately 62) and long-lived (roughly 82). The study analyzed two additional independent replicas of 1 million unique cDNA reads from the same blood draw for two donors, one aged 18 to 30 and one aged 80 or older. To avoid experimental bias, donors of different ages were distributed randomly across sequencing lanes. Age-related changes in TCR beta repertoire diversity were measured in the study by deep sequencing normalized with unique cDNA molecular identifiers.

V loses 2 bases of germline sequence and J loses 2 bases, and the interval between the two ends is 12 bases. Inclusive of the bounding cysteine and phenylalanine, the CDR3 is 16 residues long. Of all the DNA, just the CDR3 is kept, 48 bases in frame from base 1. Via the germline V gene, CDR1 is MNHEY and CDR2 SVGEGT. Library creation used 5' RACE. Sequencing was performed on an Illumina HiSeq 2500. The second PCR ran for roughly 7 to 12 cycles and used a J-beta primer mix along with a sample-barcoded 5' primer. Each TCR beta cDNA molecule received a unique molecular identifier from a template-switch 5' adaptor carrying 12 random nucleotides. Each sample yielded at least 2.5 million CDR3-containing paired-end reads. The Mint cDNA synthesis kit, primed by a TRBC-specific oligonucleotide, was used to synthesize first-strand cDNA from all RNA. Following uracil-DNA glycosylase treatment, a first 18-cycle PCR with universal primers M1SS and BC2_uni_R was performed on all cDNA. Per the original workflow: For normalization, 1 million high-quality reads were randomly selected from each sample, with every read carrying a distinct molecular identifier. Instead of being binned into consensus sequences, reads that shared molecular identifiers were thrown out. MiTCR, set to a Q25 quality threshold and the strictest error-elimination algorithm, was used for CDR3 identification, clonotype clustering and error correction. A nonparametric unseen species model with Euler transformation was used to estimate lower-bound total TCR beta diversity. TCRdb trimmed the raw reads at Q25, called clones with MiXCR and kept productive beta chains. Each record represents a unique CDR3 protein, reported with the most common genes and DNA among its rows. The V and J calls follow TCRdb's processing rather than the paper's. The sample table holds 800,000 to 950,000 distinct CDR3 sequences, of which 35% to 40% were seen once. Clones ranked in the top ten supply 10% to 15% of the sample.

General study outcomes and caveats: Estimates of total diversity from one million sequenced T cells were regarded as lower bounds and underestimates. As age increased, observed TCR beta diversity per million T cells dropped in a roughly linear way, and a significant reduction was already evident by age 40. The long-lived group showed more naive CD4+ T cells, fewer expanded clones and increased TCR diversity than the aged group, suggesting age selection. Donor CMV infection status was unknown, potentially confounding age-related changes in expanded clonotypes. Observed TCR beta diversity correlated strongly with the percentage of naive T cells measured by flow cytometry. Since profiling was done on bulk unsorted PBMCs, naive and antigen-experienced compartments could not be conclusively compared.

Donors were under 40 systemically healthy Caucasian individuals from Russia aged roughly 6 to 90 years. About 9.6 milliliters of peripheral blood were collected from each donor into EDTA-treated Vacutainer tubes. Ficoll-Paque density-gradient centrifugation was used to isolate PBMCs, with at least 6.5 million obtained per sample. Total RNA was extracted from PBMCs with Trizol reagent, with at least 6 micrograms obtained per sample. The percentages of naive CD45RAhigh/CD27high T cells were determined by flow cytometry on a PBMC aliquot from every donor. This clonotype was seen a handful of times. Its antigen has not been determined. The sample holds no much larger clone one base away, and base qualities are not on file.

The chain is made from TRBV6-2 or TRBV6-3 and TRBJ2-2; the D gene identity is not certain. The specimen sequenced was blood. This receptor was identified in a man aged 18-30 years in good health. The CDR3 here reads CASSYGVGGNTGELFF. The nucleotide sequence is given as TGTGCCAGCAGTTACGGCGTAGGTGGAAACACCGGGGAGCTGTTTTTT.